These T cell receptor beta chains were read from a single sample in a study of blood T cell repertoires in COVID-19. The assay was immunoSEQ multiplex PCR, and TCRdb's table has in-frame clones only and misses some. The data hold around 140,000 clones, with 80% to 90% observed a single time. Sequenced sample: peripheral blood. The receptors were sampled from a man over 45 with active or convalescent COVID-19. Each CDR3 is given with its conserved first and last residue. The order of the fields is clone size, D gene, J gene, V gene, CDR3 DNA, CDR3 protein. The D gene is left open where the match is weak. Some rows mark clone size as missing; the rest say once, few, many or name a class of expanded clone.

NA	NA	TRBJ1-3	TRBV4-2	TGTGCCAGCGAGGCTGGTCCGGGTACTGGTGGAAACACCATATATTTT	CASEAGPGTGGNTIYF
NA	TRBD1	TRBJ1-6	TRBV2	TGTGCCAGTACGGGACAGGGAGTGGATGGGGATTATAATTCACCCCTCCACTTT	CASTGQGVDGDYNSPLHF
NA	TRBD1	TRBJ2-2	TRBV5-4	TGTGCCAGCAGCCAGGGACAGGGGGCAAGGCAGGGCGGGGAGCTGTTTTTT	CASSQGQGARQGGELFF
NA	TRBD1	TRBJ2-3	TRBV5-1	TGCGCCAGCAGCCGCACCGGGACAGGGGGGACAGATACGCAGTATTTT	CASSRTGTGGTDTQYF
NA	NA	TRBJ1-2	TRBV19	TGTGCCAGTAGTATAGATGCCACAGGGAACTATGGCTACACCTTC	CASSIDATGNYGYTF
NA	NA	TRBJ2-1	TRBV14	TGTGCCAGCAGCCCCCGGGGGTATTACAATGAGCAGTTCTTC	CASSPRGYYNEQFF
once	NA	TRBJ2-1	TRBV30	TGTGCCTGGAGACGCAGCTCCTACAATGAGCAGTTCTTC	CAWRRSSYNEQFF
NA	TRBD1	TRBJ1-1	TRBV18	TGTGCCAGCTCAACACAGGGGGACACTGAAGCTTTCTTT	CASSTQGDTEAFF
NA	TRBD1	TRBJ2-7	TRBV10-3	TGTGCCATCTCCCCCGGGACAGTGAACTCCTACGAGCAGTACTTC	CAISPGTVNSYEQYF
NA	NA	TRBJ2-5	TRBV10-3	TGTGCCATCGGGGCGGAGACCCAGTACTTC	CAIGAETQYF
once	NA	TRBJ1-5	TRBV18	TGTGCCAGCTCACCACATGGTCAGATTAATCAGCCCCAGCATTTT	CASSPHGQINQPQHF